This is a list of T cell receptor beta chains from one sample in a study of human T cells and chemical hapten exposure. A single record per CDR3 protein comes from TCRdb applying MiXCR to the RACE reads. The repertoire holds about 77,000 distinct CDR3 sequences, with 8.6% as singletons. The sample comprised whole blood. The receptors stem from a female donor in good health. Some clones in this sample may be carry-over from other donors' samples. Each CDR3 is given with its conserved first and last residue. D genes are given only for firm matches. Clone size is given for some rows only: seen once, a few or many times, or a class if the clone is expanded.

DNA	CDR3	V	J	D	size
TGTGCCAGCAGCCCCGGGACTAGCTTTAGCACAGATACGCAGTATTTT	CASSPGTSFSTDTQYF	TRBV5-5	TRBJ2-3	TRBD2	many
TGTGCCAGCATCCGGAGACAGGGGGAAGCTTTCTTT	CASIRRQGEAFF	TRBV12-3/TRBV12-4	TRBJ1-1	TRBD1	many
TGTGCCAGCAGCCTCTGGGACAGGGCCAGCTCCTACGAGCAGTACTTC	CASSLWDRASSYEQYF	TRBV3-1	TRBJ2-7	TRBD1	many
TGTGCCAGCAGCTTTGACAGGCGCTACGAGCAGTACTTC	CASSFDRRYEQYF	TRBV5-6	TRBJ2-7	NA	few
TGCAGTGCTAGAGATCTCCGGGACAGCTGGAGAGCTAACTATGGCTACACCTTC	CSARDLRDSWRANYGYTF	TRBV20-1	TRBJ1-2	TRBD1	NA
TGCGCCAGCAGCCAAAGACAGAGCACAGATACGCAGTATTTT	CASSQRQSTDTQYF	TRBV5-1	TRBJ2-3	NA	few
TGCAGTGCTAGTCACGGATCGGGAACCGGGGAGCTGTTTTTT	CSASHGSGTGELFF	TRBV20-1	TRBJ2-2	NA	few
TGCGCCAGCAGCCCCGGTCCCTCCGCGGAGACCCAGTACTTC	CASSPGPSAETQYF	TRBV5-1	TRBJ2-5	NA	NA
TGTGCCAGCAGCCCACCTACAGGGGACACCGGGGAGCTGTTTTTT	CASSPPTGDTGELFF	TRBV7-2	TRBJ2-2	TRBD1	few
TGTGCCAGCTCCTCCCTCCGGGACAGGGGTATAGGCACTGAAGCTTTCTTT	CASSSLRDRGIGTEAFF	TRBV18	TRBJ1-1	TRBD1	few